This TCR beta chain was captured in a study of PD-1 blockade in mismatch repair-deficient tumors. Study background: All were previously treated, progressing patients with about 11 mismatch repair-deficient cancer types.

All patients were mismatch repair deficient, assessed by either PCR or immunohistochemistry. The TCR-sequenced patients were a few responders to pembrolizumab. Sequencing used immunoSEQ multiplex PCR; TCRdb keeps in-frame clones, though not all of them. The table lists approximately 79,000 clones, 65% to 85% of them singletons, with roughly 6% in the top ten. Regarding the study as a whole: After pembrolizumab, tumor-resident clones rose rapidly, then generally contracted before radiologic responses.

CDR1 and CDR2 from the germline V gene are SGHDT and YYEEEE. The CDR3 is 13 amino acids. V was shortened by 0 bases and J by 8 bases, with 9 bases between the two germline ends. This clone has more than one count but fewer than ten. Its antigen is undetermined. This specimen consisted of peripheral blood, obtained 44 weeks after starting pembrolizumab. This sequence was found in an adult with mismatch repair-deficient cancer. The V and J genes are TRBV5-6 and TRBJ2-4; D call uncertain. Written as DNA, the CDR3 is TGTGCCAGCAGCTTGGGCAGTATGCACATTCAGTACTTC. Its translation is CASSLGSMHIQYF.